This TCR beta chain was retrieved from a study of cytomegalovirus exposure and HLA in healthy donors. The CDR3 has 15 residues. V was pared by 5 bases and J by 7 bases, with 7 bases of the junction left unmatched. From germline, CDR1 is KGHSH and CDR2 LQKENI. Assay used: immunoSEQ multiplex PCR; TCRdb lists only in-frame clones, some missing. The data show roughly 310,000 clones, roughly 87% seen once. The sequence came from a man aged 30 to 39 in good health and CMV-seronegative. The sample was PBMCs. This chain joins TRBV18 and TRBJ1-5; TRBD1 aligns across 11 bases. Here the CDR3 reads CASSSQGQGGQPQHF. The CDR3 DNA sequence: TGTGCCAGCTCATCTCAGGGACAGGGGGGACAGCCCCAGCATTTT. Filled out from reference TRBV18 and TRBJ1-5, the complete variable domain reads NAGVMQNPRHLVRRRGQEARLRCSPMKGHSHVYWYRQLPEEGLKFMVYLQKENIIDESGMPKERFSAEFPKEGPSILRIQQVVRGDSAAYFCASSSQGQGGQPQHFGDGTRLSIL.